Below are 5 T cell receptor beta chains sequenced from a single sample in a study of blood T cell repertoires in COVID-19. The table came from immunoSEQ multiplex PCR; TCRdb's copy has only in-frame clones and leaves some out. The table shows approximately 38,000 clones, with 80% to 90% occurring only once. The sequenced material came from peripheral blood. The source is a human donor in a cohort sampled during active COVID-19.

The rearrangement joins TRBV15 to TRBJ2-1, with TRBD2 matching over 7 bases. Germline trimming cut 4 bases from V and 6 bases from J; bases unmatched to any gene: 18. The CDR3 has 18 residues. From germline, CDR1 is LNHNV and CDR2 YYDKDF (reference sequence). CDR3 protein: CATSTPRQGVAGVNEQFF. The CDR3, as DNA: TGTGCCACCAGCACCCCCCGGCAAGGGGTCGCGGGAGTCAATGAGCAGTTCTTC.

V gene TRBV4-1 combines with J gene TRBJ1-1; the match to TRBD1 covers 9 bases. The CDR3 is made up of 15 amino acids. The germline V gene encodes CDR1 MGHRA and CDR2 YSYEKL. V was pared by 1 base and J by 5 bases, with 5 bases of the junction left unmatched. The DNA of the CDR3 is TGCGCCAGCAGCCAAGTACAGGGGGCAGGGACTGAAGCTTTCTTT. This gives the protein CASSQVQGAGTEAFF.

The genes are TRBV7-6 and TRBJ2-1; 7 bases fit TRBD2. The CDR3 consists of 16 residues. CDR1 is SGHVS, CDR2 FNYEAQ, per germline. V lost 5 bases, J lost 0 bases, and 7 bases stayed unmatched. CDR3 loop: CASSGLAGRSYNEQFF. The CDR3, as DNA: TGTGCCAGCAGCGGATTAGCGGGCCGCTCCTACAATGAGCAGTTCTTC.

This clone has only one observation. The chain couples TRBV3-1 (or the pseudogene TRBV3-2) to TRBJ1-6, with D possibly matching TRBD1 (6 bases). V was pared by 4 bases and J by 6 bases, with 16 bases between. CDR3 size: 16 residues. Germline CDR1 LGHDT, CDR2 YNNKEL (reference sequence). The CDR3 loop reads CASSLAGASRNSPLHF. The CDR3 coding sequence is TGTGCCAGCAGCCTCGCAGGGGCGTCACGTAATTCACCCCTCCACTTT.

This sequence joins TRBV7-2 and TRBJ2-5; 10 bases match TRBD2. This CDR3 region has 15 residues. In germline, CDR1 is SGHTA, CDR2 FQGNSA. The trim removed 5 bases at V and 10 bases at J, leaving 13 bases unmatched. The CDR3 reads CASSPLAGATEDQYF. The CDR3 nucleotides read TGTGCCAGCAGCCCCCTAGCGGGGGCCACTGAGGACCAGTACTTC. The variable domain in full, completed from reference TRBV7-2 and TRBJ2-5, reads GAGVSQSPSNKVTEKGKDVELRCDPISGHTALYWYRQSLGQGLEFLIYFQGNSAPDKSGLPSDRFSAERTGGSVSTLTIQRTQQEDSAVYLCASSPLAGATEDQYFGPGTRLLVL.